This TCR beta chain comes out of a study of CD8+CD57+ T cells in acquired aplastic anemia. Study observations and caveats: The study found no significant CD8+ Simpson's diversity difference between patients and controls. Patients shared around 31 CD8+ CDR3 sequences with controls.

A few counts support this clonotype. Its matching antigen is unknown. It was patients with CD8+CD57+ cell expansion by flow cytometry who were chosen for sequencing. All participating patients were living with severe acquired aplastic anemia. No patient had been given any therapy when blood was sampled. Genomic DNA templated the TCR beta VDJ and CDR3 profiling. Each CDR3 protein is one row after TCRdb ran MiXCR on the reads. There are hundreds of thousands of distinct CDR3 sequences in the sample; approximately 32% occur only once, and roughly 0.89% lies in the top ten. Material: sorted CD4+, CD8+, or CD8+CD57+ T cells (not recorded which) from PBMCs. This TCR was recovered from a human donor with aplastic anemia.

CDR3 sequence reads: CASTVTGSQPQHF. Here the CDR3 DNA reads TGTGCCAGTACTGTGACAGGGTCTCAGCCCCAGCATTTT. This sequence joins TRBV6-2 or TRBV6-3 and TRBJ1-5; 7 bases match TRBD1. Trimming cost V 9 bases and J 6 bases; bases outside gene matches: 8. The germline gives CDR1 MNHEY, CDR2 SVGEGT. This CDR3 region has 13 residues.